This is a list of T cell receptor beta chains from one sample in a study of blood T cell repertoires in COVID-19. Assay: immunoSEQ multiplex PCR; the TCRdb copy retains only in-frame clones and omits some. Among over 250,000 clones listed, over 75% were seen once. Sequenced material: peripheral blood. All receptors derive from a human donor in a cohort sampled during active COVID-19. The CDR3 runs from the conserved cysteine through the conserved F or W. The D gene is left open where the match is weak. Not every row has a clone size; where given, it reads once, few, many or a size class.

clone size | J gene | D gene | V gene | CDR3 DNA | CDR3 protein
. | TRBJ2-3 | . | TRBV6-5 | TGTGCCAGCTCCTATAGATTTGTCGGAGATACGCAGTATTTT | CASSYRFVGDTQYF
. | TRBJ1-1 | . | TRBV28 | TGTGCCAGCAGTTTTATAGTGACACCGAACACTGAAGCTTTCTTT | CASSFIVTPNTEAFF
. | TRBJ2-6 | . | TRBV15 | TGTGCCACCAGCAGAGATCCGCTTGGACTCCTCTCTGGGGCCAACGTCCTGACTTTC | CATSRDPLGLLSGANVLTF
. | TRBJ2-7 | TRBD1 | TRBV11-2 | TGTGCCAGCAGGGACAGGGGCTACGAGCAGTACTTC | CASRDRGYEQYF
. | TRBJ1-6 | TRBD1 | TRBV7-2 | TGTGCCAGCAGTTGGACAGGGGTGGACTATAATTCACCCCTCCACTTT | CASSWTGVDYNSPLHF
. | TRBJ2-7 | TRBD1 | TRBV4-2 | TGTGCCAGCAGCCATCCGGGACAGGGTCTTTCCTACGAGCAGTACTTC | CASSHPGQGLSYEQYF
once | TRBJ2-1 | TRBD1 | TRBV7-8 | TGTGCCAGCAGCTTAGACGTTCTGACAGGGGTGAATGAGCAGTTCTTC | CASSLDVLTGVNEQFF
. | TRBJ1-5 | TRBD1 | TRBV5-1 | TGCGCCAGCAGCACGGGACAGGGGAATCAGCCCCAGCATTTT | CASSTGQGNQPQHF
. | TRBJ1-6 | TRBD1 | TRBV9 | TGTGCCAGCAGCGCTATGTCGACAGGGACCAATTCACCCCTCCACTTT | CASSAMSTGTNSPLHF
. | TRBJ2-7 | . | TRBV15 | TGTGCCACCAGCAGAGTCGCCGACACCTACGAGCAGTACTTC | CATSRVADTYEQYF
. | TRBJ2-7 | TRBD1 | TRBV5-1 | TGCGCCAGCAGCCCGCAGACAGGGGGATACGAGCAGTACTTC | CASSPQTGGYEQYF
. | TRBJ2-2 | TRBD2 | TRBV11-3 | TGTGCCAGCAGCTCCTCCGGGACTAGCCCCGGGGAGCTGTTTTTT | CASSSSGTSPGELFF
. | TRBJ2-3 | TRBD1 | TRBV18 | TGTGCCAGCTCTCTACAGGGGGAAGGAGATACGCAGTATTTT | CASSLQGEGDTQYF
. | TRBJ1-1 | . | TRBV5-1 | TGCGCCAGCAGCTTGACAGTACCGAACACTGAAGCTTTCTTT | CASSLTVPNTEAFF
. | TRBJ2-5 | . | TRBV25-1 | TGTGCCTGCCACGGTGGGGGGGCCGGCGAGACCCAGTACTTC | CACHGGGAGETQYF
once | TRBJ2-4 | . | TRBV7-2 | TGTGCCAGCAGCCCAGACAGGACGAACAAAAACATTCAGTACTTC | CASSPDRTNKNIQYF
. | TRBJ2-5 | TRBD1 | TRBV6-6 | TGTGCCAGCAGTTCGGGGGGACAGGGTCGTCAAGAGACCCAGTACTTC | CASSSGGQGRQETQYF
. | TRBJ1-2 | . | TRBV19 | TGTGCCAGTAGTATCCGAAGCCCCGGTAGGGCACCAGGGTATGGCTACACCTTC | CASSIRSPGRAPGYGYTF
. | TRBJ2-7 | . | TRBV24-1 | TGTGCCACCTGCGGGGGCCCCTACGAGCAGTACTTC | CATCGGPYEQYF
. | TRBJ2-3 | TRBD2 | TRBV13 | TGTGCCAGCAGCTCCATGACTAGCGACGCATACACAGATACGCAGTATTTT | CASSSMTSDAYTDTQYF
. | TRBJ1-5 | . | TRBV2 | TGTGCCAGCAGTCTTCAGGGTACGTATGGTCAGCCCCAGCATTTT | CASSLQGTYGQPQHF
. | TRBJ1-1 | . | TRBV5-1 | TGCGCCAGCACCGGTGGGCTGAACACTGAAGCTTTCTTT | CASTGGLNTEAFF
. | TRBJ2-2 | . | TRBV5-1 | TGCGCCAGCAGCCCCGGTGCATCCTTCGGGGAGCTGTTTTTT | CASSPGASFGELFF
. | TRBJ2-2 | . | TRBV14 | TGTGCCAGCAGACCCTTAGGAGGAGACACCGGGGAGCTGTTTTTT | CASRPLGGDTGELFF
. | TRBJ2-1 | . | TRBV4-2 | TGTGCCAGCAGCCCGCCGGCGGGGTTGAGAACCAATGAGCAGTTCTTC | CASSPPAGLRTNEQFF
. | TRBJ1-3 | . | TRBV7-9 | TGTGCCAGCCCCGACAGGTTATCAGGAAACACCATATATTTT | CASPDRLSGNTIYF
. | TRBJ2-5 | . | TRBV3-1/TRBV3-2 | TGTGCCAGCAGCCTCAGGGGCCTGGGCGAAGAGACCCAGTACTTC | CASSLRGLGEETQYF
. | TRBJ2-5 | TRBD2 | TRBV5-1 | TGCGCCAGCAGCTCATATAGCGGGGAGACCCAGTACTTC | CASSSYSGETQYF
. | TRBJ1-2 | . | TRBV27 | TGTGCCAGCAGTTTGAGGACGGGGGTTGACTATGGCTACACCTTC | CASSLRTGVDYGYTF
once | TRBJ1-1 | . | TRBV5-1 | TGCGCCAGCAGGCCGGGGTCGTCTAACACTGAAGCTTTCTTT | CASRPGSSNTEAFF
many | TRBJ2-2 | TRBD1 | TRBV7-8 | TGTGCCAGCAGCTTCGACAGGGTAGGGGAGCTGTTTTTT | CASSFDRVGELFF
. | TRBJ2-3 | TRBD1 | TRBV19 | TGTGCCAGTAGTCTTCGGACAGGGTTGGGAACTAGCACAGATACGCAGTATTTT | CASSLRTGLGTSTDTQYF
. | TRBJ1-6 | . | TRBV15 | TGTGCCACCAGCAGAGACTCTCCCTTCAGGGGTATTAGTTCACCCCTCCACTTT | CATSRDSPFRGISSPLHF
few | TRBJ1-3 | TRBD1 | TRBV7-9 | TGTGCCAGCAGCTTAGGACAGGGGGTTGGAAACACCATATATTTT | CASSLGQGVGNTIYF
. | TRBJ2-3 | TRBD1 | TRBV18 | TGTGCCAGCTCACCAGGACAGGGGGCGCGAGATACGCAGTATTTT | CASSPGQGARDTQYF
. | TRBJ1-5 | TRBD1 | TRBV5-8 | TGTGCCAGCAGACGACAGGGTATAAGCAATCAGCCCCAGCATTTT | CASRRQGISNQPQHF
. | TRBJ1-3 | TRBD1 | TRBV6-6 | TGTGCCAGCAGTCTGACAGGGGGCAACTCTGGAAACACCATATATTTT | CASSLTGGNSGNTIYF
. | TRBJ2-5 | TRBD2 | TRBV18 | TGTGCCAGCTCACCAATGGGAGGGAGAGAGACCCAGTACTTC | CASSPMGGRETQYF
. | TRBJ2-7 | . | TRBV18 | TGTGCCAGCTCACATAAGGGGGCCTACGAGCAGTACTTC | CASSHKGAYEQYF
. | TRBJ2-7 | . | TRBV11-2 | TGTGCCAGCAGCTTAGCTTTTCGCGCTAAGTACGAGCAGTACTTC | CASSLAFRAKYEQYF